A selection of T cell receptor beta chains follows, all from one sample in a study of identical twins. From the 5' RACE reads, TCRdb called clonotypes with MiXCR, one entry per CDR3 protein. Of some 660,000 distinct CDR3 sequences detected, roughly 8% appear once; the ten largest clones hold about 0.98%. This same sample was also taken into another study, of yellow fever vaccine responses in identical twins.

The material sequenced was PBMCs. All receptors derive from a woman aged 18-35 years in good health. The CDR3 runs from the conserved cysteine through the conserved F or W. Fields, in order: V gene, clone size, J gene, D gene, CDR3 protein, CDR3 DNA. The D gene is left open where the match is weak. Only part of the rows carry a size: once, few, many, or a class if the clone is expanded.

V gene: TRBV12-3/TRBV12-4
clone size: many
J gene: TRBJ2-7
D gene: NA
CDR3 protein: CASSLAVYEQYF
CDR3 DNA: TGTGCCAGCAGTTTAGCGGTCTACGAGCAGTACTTC

V gene: TRBV5-1
clone size: many
J gene: TRBJ2-7
D gene: NA
CDR3 protein: CASSLAPGQSYEQYF
CDR3 DNA: TGCGCCAGCAGCTTGGCCCCTGGACAATCCTACGAGCAGTACTTC

V gene: TRBV2
clone size: NA
J gene: TRBJ2-7
D gene: TRBD1
CDR3 protein: CASRETGPAYEQYF
CDR3 DNA: TGTGCCAGCAGGGAGACAGGGCCGGCCTACGAGCAGTACTTC

V gene: TRBV9
clone size: few
J gene: TRBJ2-1
D gene: TRBD2
CDR3 protein: CASSDSGGPFHEQFF
CDR3 DNA: TGTGCCAGCAGCGACAGCGGGGGCCCCTTCCATGAGCAGTTCTTC

V gene: TRBV2
clone size: NA
J gene: TRBJ1-5
D gene: TRBD1
CDR3 protein: CASRLKTGGFDSQHF
CDR3 DNA: TGTGCCAGCAGGCTCAAGACAGGGGGATTCGATTCCCAGCATTTT

V gene: TRBV15
clone size: many
J gene: TRBJ2-3
D gene: TRBD1
CDR3 protein: CATGGQGKTDTQYF
CDR3 DNA: TGTGCCACCGGAGGACAGGGAAAAACAGATACGCAGTATTTT

V gene: TRBV19
clone size: NA
J gene: TRBJ2-1
D gene: TRBD2
CDR3 protein: CASSIELAGGPYNEQFF
CDR3 DNA: TGTGCCAGTAGTATAGAGCTAGCGGGAGGGCCGTACAATGAGCAGTTCTTC

V gene: TRBV20-1
clone size: NA
J gene: TRBJ1-4
D gene: NA
CDR3 protein: CSARDNGGPGEKLFF
CDR3 DNA: TGCAGTGCTAGAGATAATGGGGGGCCGGGTGAAAAACTGTTTTTT

V gene: TRBV7-9
clone size: many
J gene: TRBJ2-3
D gene: NA
CDR3 protein: CASSLVTDTDTQYF
CDR3 DNA: TGTGCCAGCAGCTTAGTGACAGACACAGATACGCAGTATTTT

V gene: TRBV20-1
clone size: NA
J gene: TRBJ2-2
D gene: TRBD2
CDR3 protein: CSARDVAGGQLELFF
CDR3 DNA: TGCAGTGCTAGAGACGTAGCGGGGGGGCAACTGGAGCTGTTTTTT

V gene: TRBV30
clone size: NA
J gene: TRBJ2-1
D gene: NA
CDR3 protein: CAWSAKRGGNEQFF
CDR3 DNA: TGTGCCTGGAGTGCAAAAAGGGGGGGGAATGAGCAGTTCTTC

V gene: TRBV5-1
clone size: NA
J gene: TRBJ2-2
D gene: TRBD1
CDR3 protein: CASSGIQGPGTGELFF
CDR3 DNA: TGCGCCAGCAGCGGAATACAGGGGCCGGGCACCGGGGAGCTGTTTTTT

V gene: TRBV27
clone size: NA
J gene: TRBJ2-1
D gene: TRBD2
CDR3 protein: CASSLRVTSGRDNEQFF
CDR3 DNA: TGTGCCAGCAGTTTACGGGTTACTAGCGGGAGGGACAATGAGCAGTTCTTC

V gene: TRBV10-3
clone size: many
J gene: TRBJ1-1
D gene: NA
CDR3 protein: CAISESKTEAFF
CDR3 DNA: TGTGCCATCAGTGAGTCGAAGACTGAAGCTTTCTTT

V gene: TRBV3-1
clone size: NA
J gene: TRBJ2-3
D gene: TRBD2
CDR3 protein: CASSQTSGGLGGTDTQYF
CDR3 DNA: TGTGCCAGCAGCCAAACTAGCGGGGGCCTAGGAGGCACAGATACGCAGTATTTT

V gene: TRBV19
clone size: NA
J gene: TRBJ1-6
D gene: TRBD1
CDR3 protein: CASMETGGGNSPLHF
CDR3 DNA: TGTGCCAGTATGGAGACAGGGGGCGGTAATTCACCCCTCCACTTT

V gene: TRBV24-1
clone size: NA
J gene: TRBJ2-5
D gene: NA
CDR3 protein: CATSDYSSGNSQETQYF
CDR3 DNA: TGTGCCACCAGTGATTACTCATCAGGGAATAGTCAAGAGACCCAGTACTTC

V gene: TRBV6-2/TRBV6-3
clone size: NA
J gene: TRBJ2-1
D gene: TRBD2
CDR3 protein: CASTDASGYNEQFF
CDR3 DNA: TGTGCCAGCACGGATGCTAGCGGATACAATGAGCAGTTCTTC

V gene: TRBV4-2
clone size: few
J gene: TRBJ2-6
D gene: TRBD2
CDR3 protein: CASSEGAGSGGLGANVLTF
CDR3 DNA: TGTGCCAGCAGCGAAGGTGCTGGTAGCGGGGGTCTAGGGGCCAACGTCCTGACTTTC

V gene: TRBV14
clone size: few
J gene: TRBJ2-7
D gene: TRBD1
CDR3 protein: CASSQPGQSTYEQYF
CDR3 DNA: TGTGCCAGCAGCCAACCGGGACAGTCCACCTACGAGCAGTACTTC

V gene: TRBV2
clone size: few
J gene: TRBJ2-7
D gene: NA
CDR3 protein: CASSELIYEQYF
CDR3 DNA: TGTGCCAGCAGTGAGTTAATCTACGAGCAGTACTTC

V gene: TRBV6-4
clone size: NA
J gene: TRBJ2-2
D gene: NA
CDR3 protein: CASSQVENTGELFF
CDR3 DNA: TGTGCCAGTAGTCAAGTCGAGAACACCGGGGAGCTGTTTTTT

V gene: TRBV5-1
clone size: NA
J gene: TRBJ2-7
D gene: NA
CDR3 protein: CASSLGQGTTKPYF
CDR3 DNA: TGCGCCAGCAGCTTGGGGCAGGGAACTACGAAGCCGTACTTC

V gene: TRBV27
clone size: few
J gene: TRBJ2-3
D gene: NA
CDR3 protein: CASSSLDRDTQYF
CDR3 DNA: TGTGCCAGCAGTTCCCTAGACAGGGATACGCAGTATTTT

V gene: TRBV29-1
clone size: few
J gene: TRBJ2-5
D gene: NA
CDR3 protein: CSGILNSETQYF
CDR3 DNA: TGCAGCGGGATACTTAACTCGGAGACCCAGTACTTC

V gene: TRBV7-9
clone size: NA
J gene: TRBJ2-1
D gene: NA
CDR3 protein: CASSLVAGQSYNEQFF
CDR3 DNA: TGTGCCAGCAGCCTCGTGGCAGGGCAGTCCTACAATGAGCAGTTCTTC

V gene: TRBV4-3
clone size: many
J gene: TRBJ2-1
D gene: TRBD2
CDR3 protein: CASSQDLPSGSRSSYNEQFF
CDR3 DNA: TGCGCCAGCAGCCAAGATTTACCTAGCGGGAGCAGGAGCTCCTACAATGAGCAGTTCTTC

V gene: TRBV29-1
clone size: many
J gene: TRBJ2-7
D gene: NA
CDR3 protein: CSVSTGDSYEQYF
CDR3 DNA: TGCAGCGTTTCGACCGGGGACTCCTACGAGCAGTACTTC

V gene: TRBV20-1
clone size: NA
J gene: TRBJ2-7
D gene: NA
CDR3 protein: CSARFPLGAGWGLSYEQYF
CDR3 DNA: TGCAGTGCTAGGTTCCCTTTGGGGGCCGGGTGGGGACTTTCCTACGAGCAGTACTTC

V gene: TRBV12-3/TRBV12-4
clone size: many
J gene: TRBJ2-7
D gene: NA
CDR3 protein: CASSPGTTYEQYF
CDR3 DNA: TGTGCCAGCAGCCCTGGGACCACCTACGAGCAGTACTTC

V gene: TRBV29-1
clone size: NA
J gene: TRBJ2-1
D gene: TRBD1
CDR3 protein: CSVEDPRTGVYNEQFF
CDR3 DNA: TGCAGCGTTGAAGACCCGCGGACAGGGGTATACAATGAGCAGTTCTTC